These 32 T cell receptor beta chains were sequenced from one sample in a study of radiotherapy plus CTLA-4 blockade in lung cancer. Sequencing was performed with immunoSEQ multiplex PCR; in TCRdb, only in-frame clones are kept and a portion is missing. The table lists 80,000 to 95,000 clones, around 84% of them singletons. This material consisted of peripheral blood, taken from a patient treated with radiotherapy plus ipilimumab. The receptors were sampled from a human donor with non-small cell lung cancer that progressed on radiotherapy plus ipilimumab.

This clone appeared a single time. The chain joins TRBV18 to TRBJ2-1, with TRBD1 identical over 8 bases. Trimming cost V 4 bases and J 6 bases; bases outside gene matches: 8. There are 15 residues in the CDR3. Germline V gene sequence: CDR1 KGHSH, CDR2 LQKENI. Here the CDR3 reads CASSQQGDLSNEQFF. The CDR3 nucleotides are TGTGCCAGCTCACAACAGGGGGATCTCTCCAATGAGCAGTTCTTC.

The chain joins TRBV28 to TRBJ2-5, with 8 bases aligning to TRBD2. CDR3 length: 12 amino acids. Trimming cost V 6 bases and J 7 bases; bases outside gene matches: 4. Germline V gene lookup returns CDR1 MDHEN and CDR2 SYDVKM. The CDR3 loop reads CASRAGVTTQYF. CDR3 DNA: TGTGCCAGCAGAGCGGGAGTCACGACCCAGTACTTC.

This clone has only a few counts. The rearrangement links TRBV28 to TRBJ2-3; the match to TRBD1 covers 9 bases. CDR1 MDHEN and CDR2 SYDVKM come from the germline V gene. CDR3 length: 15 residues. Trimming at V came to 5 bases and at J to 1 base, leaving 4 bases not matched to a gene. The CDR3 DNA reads TGTGCCAGCAGTCCTTGGACAGGGGGCACAGATACGCAGTATTTT. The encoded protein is CASSPWTGGTDTQYF.

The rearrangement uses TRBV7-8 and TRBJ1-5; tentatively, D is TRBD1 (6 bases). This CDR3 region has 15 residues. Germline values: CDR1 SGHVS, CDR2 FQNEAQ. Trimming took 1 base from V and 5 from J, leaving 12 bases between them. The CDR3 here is CASSLGYRDDQPQHF. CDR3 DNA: TGTGCCAGCAGCTTAGGGTACAGGGATGATCAGCCCCAGCATTTT.

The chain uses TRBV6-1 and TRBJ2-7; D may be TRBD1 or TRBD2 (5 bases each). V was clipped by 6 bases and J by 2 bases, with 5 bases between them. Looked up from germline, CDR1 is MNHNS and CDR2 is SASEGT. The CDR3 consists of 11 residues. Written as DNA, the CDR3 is TGTGCCAGCAGGGGGGCCTACGAGCAGTACGTC. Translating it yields CASRGAYEQYV.

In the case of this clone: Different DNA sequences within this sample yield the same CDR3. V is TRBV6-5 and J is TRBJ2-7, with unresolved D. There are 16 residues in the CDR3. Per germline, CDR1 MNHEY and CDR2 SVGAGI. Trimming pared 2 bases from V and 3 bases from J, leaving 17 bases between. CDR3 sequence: CASSYAPSTAYYEQYF. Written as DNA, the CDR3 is TGTGCCAGCAGTTACGCCCCCAGTACTGCCTACTACGAGCAGTACTTC.

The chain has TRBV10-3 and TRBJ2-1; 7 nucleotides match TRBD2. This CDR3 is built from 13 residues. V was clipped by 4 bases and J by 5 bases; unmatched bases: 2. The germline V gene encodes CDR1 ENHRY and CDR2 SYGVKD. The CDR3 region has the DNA TGTGCCATCAGTGGGCTAGCGGACAATGAGCAGTTCTTC. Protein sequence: CAISGLADNEQFF.

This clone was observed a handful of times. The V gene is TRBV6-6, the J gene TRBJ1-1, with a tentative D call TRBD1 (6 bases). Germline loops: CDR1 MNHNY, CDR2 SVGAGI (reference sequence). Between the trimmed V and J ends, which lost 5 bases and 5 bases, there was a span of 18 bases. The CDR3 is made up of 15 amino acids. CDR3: CASSPRGKVGTEAFF. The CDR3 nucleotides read TGTGCCAGCAGTCCCAGGGGCAAGGTTGGAACTGAAGCTTTCTTT.

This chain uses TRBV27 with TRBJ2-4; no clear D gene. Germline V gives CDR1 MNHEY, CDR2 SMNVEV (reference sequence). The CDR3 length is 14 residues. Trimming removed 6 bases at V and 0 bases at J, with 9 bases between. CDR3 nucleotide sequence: TGTGCCAGCAGCCTCAGCCTAGCCAAAAACATTCAGTACTTC. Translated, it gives CASSLSLAKNIQYF.

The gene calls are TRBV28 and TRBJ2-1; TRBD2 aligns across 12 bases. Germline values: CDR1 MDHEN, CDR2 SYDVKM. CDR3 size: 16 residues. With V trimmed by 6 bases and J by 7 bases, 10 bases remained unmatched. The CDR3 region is CASSYLAGGVSNEQFF. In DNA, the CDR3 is TGTGCCAGCAGCTATCTAGCGGGAGGGGTTAGTAATGAGCAGTTCTTC.

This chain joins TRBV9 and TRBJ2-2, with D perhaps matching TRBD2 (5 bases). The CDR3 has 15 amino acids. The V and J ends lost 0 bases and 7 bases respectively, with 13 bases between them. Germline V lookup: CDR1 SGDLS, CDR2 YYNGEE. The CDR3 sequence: CASSVGLARGGELFF. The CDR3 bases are TGTGCCAGCAGCGTAGGGCTGGCCCGGGGCGGGGAGCTGTTTTTT.

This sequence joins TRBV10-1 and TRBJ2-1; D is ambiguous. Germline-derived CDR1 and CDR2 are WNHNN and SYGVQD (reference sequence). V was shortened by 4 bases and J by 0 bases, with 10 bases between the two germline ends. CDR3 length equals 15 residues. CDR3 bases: TGCGCCAGCAGTGCCACTATTGGCTCCTACAATGAGCAGTTCTTC. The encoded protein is CASSATIGSYNEQFF.

The CDR3 region is CASSRSGSVYEQYF. As DNA, the CDR3 is TGTGCCAGCAGCCGGAGCGGGAGTGTGTACGAGCAGTACTTC. The J gene is TRBJ2-7, the V gene TRBV5-4, with 8 positions matching TRBD2. Per the germline V gene, CDR1 is SGHNT and CDR2 is YYREEE (reference sequence). With V trimmed by 4 bases and J by 4 bases, 7 bases remained unmatched. The CDR3 sequence is 14 residues long. The whole variable domain, filled in from reference TRBV5-4 and TRBJ2-7, reads ETGVTQSPTHLIKTRGQQVTLRCSSQSGHNTVSWYQQALGQGPQFIFQYYREEENGRGNFPPRFSGLQFPNYSSELNVNALELDDSALYLCASSRSGSVYEQYFGPGTRLTVT.

The CDR3: CASSESSTGLEAFF. The CDR3 DNA reads as TGCGCCAGCAGTGAGTCCTCGACAGGACTTGAAGCTTTCTTT. The V gene is TRBV10-2, the J gene TRBJ1-1; a weak D match, TRBD1 (6 bases). The CDR3 runs 14 residues. The germline V and J ends were trimmed by 0 bases and 7 bases, with 12 bases remaining between them. Germline V gene lookup returns CDR1 WSHSY and CDR2 SAAADI.

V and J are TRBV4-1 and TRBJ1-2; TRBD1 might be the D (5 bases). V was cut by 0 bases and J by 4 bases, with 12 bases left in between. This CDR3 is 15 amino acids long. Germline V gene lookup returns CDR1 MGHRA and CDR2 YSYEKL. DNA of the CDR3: TGCGCCAGCAGCCAAGACACTAATCAGGGCTATGGCTACACCTTC. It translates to CASSQDTNQGYGYTF.

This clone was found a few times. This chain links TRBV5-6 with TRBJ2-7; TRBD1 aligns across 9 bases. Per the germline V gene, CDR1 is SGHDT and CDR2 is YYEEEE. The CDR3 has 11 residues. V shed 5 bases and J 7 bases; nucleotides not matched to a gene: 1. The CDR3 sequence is CASRDRGEQYF. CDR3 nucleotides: TGTGCCAGCAGGGACAGGGGAGAGCAGTACTTC.

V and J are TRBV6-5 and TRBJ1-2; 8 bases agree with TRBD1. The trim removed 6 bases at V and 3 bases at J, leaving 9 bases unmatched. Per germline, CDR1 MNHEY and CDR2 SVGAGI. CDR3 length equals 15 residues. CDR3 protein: CASRPQGAGYYGYTF. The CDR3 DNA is TGTGCCAGCAGACCGCAGGGGGCGGGGTACTATGGCTACACCTTC.

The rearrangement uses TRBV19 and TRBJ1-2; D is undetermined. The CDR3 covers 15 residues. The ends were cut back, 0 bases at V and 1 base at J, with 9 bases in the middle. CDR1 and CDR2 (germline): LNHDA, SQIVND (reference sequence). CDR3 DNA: TGTGCCAGTAGTATAGATGCGGGGTTTAACTATGGCTACACCTTC. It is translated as CASSIDAGFNYGYTF.

In nucleotides, the CDR3 is TGTGCCATTCCTACAGGGGCCCTCTCCGGGGCCAACGTCCTGACTTTC. Protein: CAIPTGALSGANVLTF. J is TRBJ2-6 and V is TRBV10-3; 7 bases agree with TRBD1. The germline CDR1 and CDR2 sequences are ENHRY and SYGVKD. The CDR3 is 16 residues long. V shed 9 bases and J 4 bases; nucleotides not matched to a gene: 12.

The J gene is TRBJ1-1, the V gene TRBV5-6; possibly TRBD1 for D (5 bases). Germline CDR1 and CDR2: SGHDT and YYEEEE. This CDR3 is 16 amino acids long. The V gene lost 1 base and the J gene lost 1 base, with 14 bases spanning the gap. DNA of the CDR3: TGTGCCAGCAGCTTGTATGGGGGACTTTCGAACACTGAAGCTTTCTTT. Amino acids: CASSLYGGLSNTEAFF.

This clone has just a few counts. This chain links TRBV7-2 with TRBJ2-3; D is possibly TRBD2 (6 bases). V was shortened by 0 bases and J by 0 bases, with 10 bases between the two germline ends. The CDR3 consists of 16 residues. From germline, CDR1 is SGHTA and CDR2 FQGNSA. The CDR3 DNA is TGTGCCAGCAGCTTAGCAGCCGGGACTAGCACAGATACGCAGTATTTT. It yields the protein CASSLAAGTSTDTQYF.

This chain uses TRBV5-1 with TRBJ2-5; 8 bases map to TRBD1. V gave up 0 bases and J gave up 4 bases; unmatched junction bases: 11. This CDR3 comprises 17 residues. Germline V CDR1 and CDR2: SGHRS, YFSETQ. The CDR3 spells CASSLAFVGTGGETQYF. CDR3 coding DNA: TGCGCCAGCAGCTTGGCCTTTGTTGGGACAGGAGGAGAGACCCAGTACTTC.

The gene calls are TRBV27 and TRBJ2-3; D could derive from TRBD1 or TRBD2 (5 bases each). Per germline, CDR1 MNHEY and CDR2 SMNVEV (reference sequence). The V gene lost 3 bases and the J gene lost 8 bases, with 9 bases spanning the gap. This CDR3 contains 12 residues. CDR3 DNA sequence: TGTGCCAGCAGTTTTGGTGGGGGTACGCAGTATTTT. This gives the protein CASSFGGGTQYF.

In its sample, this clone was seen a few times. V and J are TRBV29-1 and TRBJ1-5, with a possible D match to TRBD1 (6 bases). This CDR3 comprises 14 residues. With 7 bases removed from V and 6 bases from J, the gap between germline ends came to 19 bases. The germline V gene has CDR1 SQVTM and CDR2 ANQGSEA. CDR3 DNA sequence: TGCAGCGGCCTACCGGGACACCAACTTCAGCCCCAGCATTTT. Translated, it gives CSGLPGHQLQPQHF. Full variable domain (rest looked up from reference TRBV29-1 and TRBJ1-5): SAVISQKPSRDICQRGTSLTIQCQVDSQVTMMFWYRQQPGQSLTLIATANQGSEATYESGFVIDKFPISRPNLTFSTLTVSNMSPEDSSIYLCSGLPGHQLQPQHFGDGTRLSIL.

CDR3 nucleotide sequence: TGTGCCAGCAGCTTAGCCCAGGGTGGGACGGATGAGCAGTTCTTC. Protein sequence: CASSLAQGGTDEQFF. This chain joins TRBV7-9 and TRBJ2-1; D may be TRBD1 or TRBD2 (5 bases each). Germline V CDR1 and CDR2: SEHNR, FQNEAQ (reference sequence). The CDR3 totals 15 residues. Trimming shortened V by 0 bases and J by 8 bases, and 14 bases separated the two germline ends.

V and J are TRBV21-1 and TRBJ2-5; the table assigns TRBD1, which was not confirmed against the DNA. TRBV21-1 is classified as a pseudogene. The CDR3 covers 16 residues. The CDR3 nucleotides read TGTGCCAGCAGCATAAAATGCGGGACAGTACAAGAGACCCAGTACTTC. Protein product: CASSIKCGTVQETQYF.

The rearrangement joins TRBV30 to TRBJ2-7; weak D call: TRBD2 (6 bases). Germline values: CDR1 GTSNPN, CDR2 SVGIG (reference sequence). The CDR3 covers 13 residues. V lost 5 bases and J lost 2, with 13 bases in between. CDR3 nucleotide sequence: TGTGCCTGGTTCGAGGAGGGGACCTACGAGCAGTACTTC. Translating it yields CAWFEEGTYEQYF.

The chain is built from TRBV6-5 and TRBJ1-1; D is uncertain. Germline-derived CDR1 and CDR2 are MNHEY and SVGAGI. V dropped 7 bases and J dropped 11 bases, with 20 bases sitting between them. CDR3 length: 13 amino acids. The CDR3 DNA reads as TGTGCCAGCACCACGGGAGCCACCTCGGGCGCTTTCTTT. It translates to CASTTGATSGAFF.

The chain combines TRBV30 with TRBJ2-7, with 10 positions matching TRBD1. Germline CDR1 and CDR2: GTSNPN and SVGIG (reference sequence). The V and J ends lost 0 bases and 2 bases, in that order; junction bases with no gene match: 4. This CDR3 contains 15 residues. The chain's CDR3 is CAWSVRTGGAYEQYF. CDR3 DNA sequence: TGTGCCTGGAGTGTACGGACAGGGGGGGCCTACGAGCAGTACTTC.

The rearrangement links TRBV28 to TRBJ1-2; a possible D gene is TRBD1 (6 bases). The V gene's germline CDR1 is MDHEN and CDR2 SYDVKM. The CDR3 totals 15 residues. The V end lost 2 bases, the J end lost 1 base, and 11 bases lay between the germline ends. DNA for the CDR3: TGTGCCAGCAGTTTAAGGGCAGGGGATAACTATGGCTACACCTTC. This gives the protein CASSLRAGDNYGYTF.

The DNA of the CDR3 is TGTGCCAGCAGCTTAGTTGGGGGTCGGACCTACAATGAGCAGTTCTTC. It encodes CASSLVGGRTYNEQFF. The chain is built from TRBV11-2 and TRBJ2-1, with D perhaps TRBD1 or TRBD2 (5 bases each). The CDR3 extends over 16 amino acids. V was trimmed by 1 base and J by 2 bases, leaving 12 bases between them. Germline V CDR1 and CDR2: SGHAT, FQNNGV.

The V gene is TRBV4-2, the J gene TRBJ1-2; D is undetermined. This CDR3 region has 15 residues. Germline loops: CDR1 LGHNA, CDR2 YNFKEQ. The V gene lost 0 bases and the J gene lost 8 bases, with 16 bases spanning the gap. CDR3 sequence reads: CASSQDGNPEWGYTF. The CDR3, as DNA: TGTGCCAGCAGCCAAGATGGAAACCCCGAGTGGGGCTACACCTTC.